Described below is a single T cell receptor beta chain sequence and its context. Its matching antigen is unknown. TCRdb ran MiXCR on the reads and lists one entry per CDR3 protein. The table includes fewer than 150,000 distinct CDR3 sequences, around 30% detected once. This sample was included in a study of T cell repertoires in cytomegalovirus infection. The sequencing used CD8+ T cells from cultured PBMCs, collected from culture after CMV antigen stimulation. The sequence came from a human donor in good health (CMV status not recorded). Some clones in this sample may be carry-over from other donors' samples.

In DNA form, the CDR3 reads TGTGCCAGCAGTACGGGGACAGGGTATGGAGAGACCCAGTACTTC. It codes for CASSTGTGYGETQYF. This chain uses TRBV11-2 with TRBJ2-5; 9 nucleotides line up with TRBD1. The V segment lost 6 bases and the J segment 4 bases; nucleotides outside the gene matches: 9. Germline values: CDR1 SGHAT, CDR2 FQNNGV. This CDR3 has 15 residues. Based on the CDR3 plus reference TRBV11-2 and TRBJ2-5, the full variable domain is EAGVAQSPRYKIIEKRQSVAFWCNPISGHATLYWYQQILGQGPKLLIQFQNNGVVDDSQLPKDRFSAERLKGVDSTLKIQPAKLEDSAVYLCASSTGTGYGETQYFGPGTRLLVL.